This T cell receptor beta chain stems from a study of blood T cell repertoires in COVID-19. Participant-reported clinical history was the basis for cohort assignment. This clone was found a few times. Germline CDR1 reads SEHNR; CDR2 reads FQNEAQ (reference sequence). V lost 1 base and J lost 7, with 11 bases in between. CDR3 length equals 15 residues. Method: immunoSEQ multiplex PCR; TCRdb's copy keeps in-frame clones and lacks some. The table has some 300,000 clones, roughly nine tenths seen once. The specimen was PBMCs or T cells enriched from blood (not recorded which). This clonotype was sampled from a woman in her 30s who had recovered from COVID-19. The chain joins TRBV7-9 to TRBJ1-6; D perhaps matches TRBD1 (6 bases). CDR3 sequence: CASSLGRGGNSPLHF. The CDR3 region has the DNA TGTGCCAGCAGCTTAGGCAGGGGTGGCAATTCACCCCTCCACTTT.